This is a list of T cell receptor beta chains from one sample in a study of T cells in Graves' hyperthyroidism and ophthalmopathy. A single record per CDR3 protein comes from TCRdb applying MiXCR to the multiplex PCR reads. In the table there are about 480,000 distinct CDR3 sequences, approximately 23% of which are singletons. Sequenced: blood. These receptors were taken from an older woman with Graves' ophthalmopathy. Each CDR3 is given with its conserved first and last residue. D genes are given only for firm matches. The listing skips clone size in some rows; elsewhere it reads once, few, many or a size class.

TRBJ1-2 | NA | many | TRBV2 | CASTRGAGYGYTF | TGTGCCAGCACCCGGGGGGCTGGCTATGGCTACACCTTC
TRBJ2-7 | NA | few | TRBV14 | CASSQDAQTRVWEQYF | TGTGCCAGCAGCCAAGATGCCCAGACCCGGGTTTGGGAGCAGTACTTC
TRBJ2-5 | TRBD2 | few | TRBV20-1 | CSARTPSGSLGTSQYF | TGCAGTGCTAGAACGCCTAGCGGGAGTCTTGGGACCTCCCAGTACTTC
TRBJ1-1 | TRBD1 | NA | TRBV19 | CASRTGDREAFF | TGTGCCAGTAGGACCGGGGACAGGGAAGCTTTCTTT
TRBJ2-6 | NA | few | TRBV12-3/TRBV12-4 | CASTFGANVLTF | TGTGCCAGCACCTTTGGGGCCAACGTCCTGACTTTC
TRBJ1-1 | NA | many | TRBV3-1 | CASSQGGRGAAFF | TGTGCCAGCAGCCAAGGGGGGAGGGGGGCAGCTTTCTTT
TRBJ2-3 | NA | many | TRBV27 | CASSLEGMDTQYF | TGTGCCAGCAGTTTAGAAGGGATGGATACGCAGTATTTT
TRBJ1-5 | NA | NA | TRBV12-3/TRBV12-4 | CASSLLGETAQHF | TGTGCCAGCAGTTTACTTGGGGAGACCGCCCAGCATTTT
TRBJ2-7 | TRBD2 | NA | TRBV7-2 | CASSFRSGREISYEQYF | TGTGCCAGCAGCTTCAGGAGCGGGAGGGAAATCTCCTACGAGCAGTACTTC
TRBJ2-3 | NA | few | TRBV12-3/TRBV12-4 | CASSPPRAAWQYF | TGTGCCAGCAGTCCCCCCAGGGCTGCGTGGCAGTATTTT
TRBJ1-5 | TRBD1 | few | TRBV19 | CASSIAGQGNQPQHF | TGTGCCAGTAGTATAGCGGGACAGGGCAATCAGCCCCAGCATTTT
TRBJ2-7 | NA | NA | TRBV6-2/TRBV6-3 | CASTSSLRYEQYF | TGTGCCAGCACCTCCTCTCTTCGGTACGAGCAGTACTTC
TRBJ1-5 | NA | few | TRBV28 | CASRRLQSQPQHF | TGTGCCAGCAGGAGATTACAGAGTCAGCCCCAGCATTTT
TRBJ1-2 | NA | NA | TRBV27 | CASSFPRQRGYTF | TGTGCCAGCAGTTTCCCCCGGCAGAGGGGCTACACCTTC
TRBJ2-5 | TRBD1 | NA | TRBV12-3/TRBV12-4 | CASSSGDRGSETQYF | TGTGCCAGCAGCAGTGGGGACAGGGGCTCTGAGACCCAGTACTTC
TRBJ2-7 | NA | NA | TRBV6-1 | CASSEARTLGYEQYF | TGTGCCAGCAGTGAGGCGAGAACCCTTGGGTACGAGCAGTACTTC
TRBJ1-5 | NA | once | TRBV10-3 | CAISESSPGQPQHF | TGTGCCATCAGTGAGTCTTCCCCAGGTCAGCCCCAGCATTTT
TRBJ2-7 | NA | many | TRBV7-2 | CASSLIAEDHGEQYF | TGTGCCAGCAGCTTAATTGCGGAGGACCATGGCGAGCAGTACTTC
TRBJ2-1 | TRBD2 | NA | TRBV3-1 | CASSQRAGVYNEQFF | TGTGCCAGCAGCCAAAGAGCGGGAGTCTACAATGAGCAGTTCTTC
TRBJ1-1 | NA | few | TRBV25-1 | CASSKTGNSEAFF | TGTGCCAGCAGTAAAACAGGGAACTCTGAAGCTTTCTTT
TRBJ2-6 | TRBD2 | NA | TRBV20-1 | CSARVGRGSGANVLTF | TGCAGTGCTAGAGTCGGGAGGGGTTCTGGGGCCAACGTCCTGACTTTC
TRBJ1-4 | TRBD1 | NA | TRBV30 | CAWSTGQGPTNEKLFF | TGTGCCTGGAGTACGGGACAGGGGCCAACTAATGAAAAACTGTTTTTT
TRBJ1-2 | TRBD1 | many | TRBV29-1 | CSVYPGQVHGYTF | TGCAGCGTTTACCCGGGACAGGTCCATGGCTACACCTTC
TRBJ1-3 | NA | NA | TRBV6-1 | CASRSDGNSGNTIYF | TGTGCCAGCAGATCGGACGGGAACTCTGGAAACACCATATATTTT
TRBJ2-2 | NA | many | TRBV11-1 | CASSLYIAERGGELFF | TGTGCCAGCAGCTTATATATCGCCGAGCGAGGCGGGGAGCTGTTTTTT
TRBJ1-5 | NA | NA | TRBV9 | CASSVSSNQPQHF | TGTGCCAGCAGCGTGAGTAGCAATCAGCCCCAGCATTTT
TRBJ2-7 | NA | NA | TRBV4-1 | CASSLQAGHSYEQYF | TGCGCCAGCAGCCTGCAGGCAGGACACTCCTACGAGCAGTACTTC
TRBJ2-7 | NA | many | TRBV28 | CASSSSNSLSSYEQYF | TGTGCCAGCAGTTCCTCAAACAGCCTGAGCTCCTACGAGCAGTACTTC
TRBJ1-5 | NA | few | TRBV12-3/TRBV12-4 | CASTWGGRQPQHF | TGTGCCAGCACATGGGGGGGCAGGCAGCCCCAGCATTTT
TRBJ2-7 | NA | NA | TRBV5-5 | CASSLEGEVYEQYF | TGTGCCAGCAGCTTGGAAGGAGAGGTGTACGAGCAGTACTTC
TRBJ1-5 | NA | few | TRBV29-1 | CSVGGRANQPQHF | TGCAGCGTTGGTGGACGAGCAAATCAGCCCCAGCATTTT
TRBJ2-3 | NA | NA | TRBV6-5 | CASSYGLRGDTQYF | TGTGCCAGCAGTTACGGTCTTAGGGGAGATACGCAGTATTTT
TRBJ2-7 | NA | NA | TRBV28 | CASSLSSRTYEQYF | TGTGCCAGCAGTTTATCCTCCCGGACTTACGAGCAGTACTTC
TRBJ2-7 | TRBD2 | few | TRBV30 | CAWSLTGGSYEQYF | TGTGCCTGGTCTCTCACGGGAGGTTCCTACGAGCAGTACTTC
TRBJ2-7 | TRBD2 | few | TRBV20-1 | CSARDGSGGPHEQYF | TGCAGTGCTAGAGATGGGTCGGGAGGGCCGCACGAGCAGTACTTC
TRBJ1-1 | NA | few | TRBV6-1 | CASRFRGAAFF | TGTGCCAGCAGGTTTCGAGGGGCGGCTTTCTTT
TRBJ2-7 | TRBD2 | NA | TRBV28 | CASSLPGTSGSYEQYF | TGTGCCAGCAGTTTACCCGGGACTAGCGGGAGTTACGAGCAGTACTTC
TRBJ2-7 | NA | NA | TRBV5-5 | CASSNRRGPYEQYF | TGTGCCAGCAGCAATCGGAGGGGTCCCTACGAGCAGTACTTC
TRBJ1-1 | TRBD1 | few | TRBV7-8 | CASSFLRDRNTEAFF | TGTGCCAGCAGCTTCCTCCGGGACAGGAACACTGAAGCTTTCTTT
TRBJ1-2 | NA | many | TRBV30 | CAWRDTGGYTF | TGTGCCTGGAGGGACACAGGGGGCTACACCTTC
TRBJ2-7 | TRBD1 | NA | TRBV5-1 | CASSLGGTGFYEQYF | TGCGCCAGCAGCCTGGGCGGGACAGGGTTCTACGAGCAGTACTTC
TRBJ2-1 | NA | few | TRBV7-6 | CASSFNAEQFF | TGTGCCAGCAGCTTTAACGCGGAGCAGTTCTTC
TRBJ1-2 | TRBD1 | few | TRBV20-1 | CSAVRQGSNYGYTF | TGCAGTGCCGTAAGACAGGGCTCTAACTATGGCTACACCTTC
TRBJ2-5 | TRBD2 | few | TRBV10-3 | CATKRTSVQETQYF | TGTGCCACCAAAAGGACTAGCGTACAAGAGACCCAGTACTTC
TRBJ1-3 | NA | few | TRBV10-3 | CAISDGPGNTIYF | TGTGCCATCAGTGACGGGCCTGGAAACACCATATATTTT
TRBJ2-3 | TRBD1 | few | TRBV6-1 | CASSDGQVTDTQYF | TGTGCCAGCAGTGACGGACAGGTCACAGATACGCAGTATTTT
TRBJ2-1 | TRBD2 | NA | TRBV6-1 | CASQLAGPNEQFF | TGTGCCAGCCAGCTAGCGGGGCCCAATGAGCAGTTCTTC
TRBJ2-2 | TRBD1 | NA | TRBV6-5 | CASSYFDRGPGELFF | TGTGCCAGCAGTTACTTTGACAGGGGGCCCGGGGAGCTGTTTTTT
TRBJ2-7 | TRBD2 | few | TRBV5-1 | CASSRGLAGVGVYEQYF | TGCGCCAGCAGCCGAGGACTAGCGGGAGTAGGGGTATACGAGCAGTACTTC
TRBJ2-3 | TRBD2 | few | TRBV7-2 | CASSPRQGLALYF | TGTGCCAGCAGCCCCCGGCAGGGACTAGCTCTGTATTTT
TRBJ2-1 | TRBD2 | NA | TRBV15 | CATSGIAGGNEQFF | TGTGCCACCAGCGGGATAGCGGGAGGCAATGAGCAGTTCTTC
TRBJ2-3 | TRBD1 | few | TRBV9 | CASSVEGTVTDTQYF | TGTGCCAGCAGCGTAGAGGGGACAGTCACAGATACGCAGTATTTT